The 3 T cell receptor beta chains below were found in one sample sequenced in a study of vaccination effects on CD4 cells after COVID-19. Data came from immunoSEQ multiplex PCR; TCRdb stores just in-frame clones and leaves some out. The data hold tens of thousands of clones, with around 75% observed a single time. CD4+ T cells specific for antigen were expanded with viral peptide pools by the ViraFEST assay before sequencing. The culture ran for roughly ten days, and then CD4+ T cells were isolated. Vaccine recipients had no previous SARS-CoV-2 infection; their nucleocapsid antibodies were negative. These TCRs are of unknown antigen specificity. Material: CD4+ T cells from PBMCs cultured with SARS-CoV-2 spike peptides, obtained before COVID-19 vaccination. Every receptor here comes from a human donor who received a COVID-19 vaccine.

In nucleotides, the CDR3 is TGCGCCAGCAGTGCTCAGCAGCCCTATGGCTACACCTTC. As protein: CASSAQQPYGYTF. The chain recombines TRBV10-2 with TRBJ1-2; D remains unclear. The CDR3 has 13 residues. Between the trimmed V and J ends, which lost 4 bases and 4 bases, there was a span of 10 bases. Germline values: CDR1 WSHSY, CDR2 SAAADI.

This clone turned up a few times. CDR3 protein: CASSPEGRRARHEQYF. The CDR3 DNA follows: TGTGCCAGCAGCCCCGAGGGTAGGAGGGCTCGACACGAGCAGTACTTC. The J gene is TRBJ2-7, the V gene TRBV3-1 (or the pseudogene TRBV3-2); possibly TRBD2 for D (6 bases). V was pared by 4 bases and J by 5 bases, with 21 bases between. The CDR3 loop spans 16 amino acids. Germline assignment: CDR1 LGHDT and CDR2 YNNKEL (reference sequence).

The chain links TRBV18 to TRBJ2-5; D gene unclear. Trimming pared 0 bases from V and 2 bases from J, leaving 4 bases between. Germline CDR1 reads KGHSH; CDR2 reads LQKENI. The CDR3 spans 13 residues. The CDR3 region has the DNA TGTGCCAGCTCACCACCAGGGCAAGAGACCCAGTACTTC. Protein sequence: CASSPPGQETQYF. The entire variable domain, with the rest obtained from reference TRBV18 and TRBJ2-5, is as follows: NAGVMQNPRHLVRRRGQEARLRCSPMKGHSHVYWYRQLPEEGLKFMVYLQKENIIDESGMPKERFSAEFPKEGPSILRIQQVVRGDSAAYFCASSPPGQETQYFGPGTRLLVL.